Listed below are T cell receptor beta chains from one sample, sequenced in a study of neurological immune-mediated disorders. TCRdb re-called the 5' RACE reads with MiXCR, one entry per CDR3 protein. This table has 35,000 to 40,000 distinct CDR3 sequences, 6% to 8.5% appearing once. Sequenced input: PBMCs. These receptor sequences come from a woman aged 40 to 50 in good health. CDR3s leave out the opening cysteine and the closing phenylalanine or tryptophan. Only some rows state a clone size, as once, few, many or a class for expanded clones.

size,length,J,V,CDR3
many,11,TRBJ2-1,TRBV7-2,ASRPAGLNEQF
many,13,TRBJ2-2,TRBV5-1,ASSLAGGAMGELF
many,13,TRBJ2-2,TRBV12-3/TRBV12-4,ASRESPAGGRELF
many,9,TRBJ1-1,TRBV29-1,SVVRDTEAF
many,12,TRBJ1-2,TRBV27,ASSRQGRNYGYT
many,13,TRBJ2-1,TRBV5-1,ASSLEGTGGNEQF
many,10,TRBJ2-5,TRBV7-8,ASSSTGETQY
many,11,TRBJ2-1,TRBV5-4,ASSRTVLNEQF
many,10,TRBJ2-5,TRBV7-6,AWGREQETQY
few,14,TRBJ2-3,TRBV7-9,ASSLERGRNTDTQY
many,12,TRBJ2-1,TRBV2,ASRPGGVLNEQF
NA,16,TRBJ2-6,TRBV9,ASSGPASGRKGANVLT
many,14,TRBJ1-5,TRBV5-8,ASLPRAGGSNQPQH
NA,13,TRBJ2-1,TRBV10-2,ASEGGTGGRDEQF
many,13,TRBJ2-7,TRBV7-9,ASAFGDNPLDEQY
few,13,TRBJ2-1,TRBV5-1,ASSFSGGMNNEQF
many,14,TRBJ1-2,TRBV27,ASSINRRRDNYGYT
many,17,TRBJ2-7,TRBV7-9,ASSTYSGTSGRVIYEQY
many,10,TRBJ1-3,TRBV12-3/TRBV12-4,ASSSFGNTIY
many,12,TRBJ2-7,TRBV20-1,SAILPGGSYEQY